This TCR beta chain was observed in a study of identical twins. Findings and caveats of the study: Zero-insertion analyses could be partly confounded by invariant MAIT and iNKT cells. Whereas memory repertoires showed no such difference, abundant cord blood beta clonotypes carried fewer insertions.

Of note for this clonotype: The antigen remains unidentified.

TCRdb re-called the 5' RACE reads with MiXCR, one entry per CDR3 protein. This sample carries approximately 550,000 distinct CDR3 sequences, about 22% of them seen once, and the ten largest clones take more than 0.4%. Germline CDR1 and CDR2: LGHDT and YNNKEL (reference sequence). This CDR3 spans 16 amino acids. Germline trimming cut 1 base from V and 7 bases from J; bases unmatched to any gene: 7. The same data also contributed to another study, on yellow fever vaccine responses in identical twins.

This TCR was sampled from a woman younger than 35 in good health. The chain combines TRBV3-1 with TRBJ2-1; 10 nucleotides align to TRBD2. The sample was CD4+ T cells sorted from blood. The CDR3 loop reads CASSQGLAGVQNEQFF. As DNA, the CDR3 is TGTGCCAGCAGCCAAGGGCTAGCGGGAGTCCAGAATGAGCAGTTCTTC.